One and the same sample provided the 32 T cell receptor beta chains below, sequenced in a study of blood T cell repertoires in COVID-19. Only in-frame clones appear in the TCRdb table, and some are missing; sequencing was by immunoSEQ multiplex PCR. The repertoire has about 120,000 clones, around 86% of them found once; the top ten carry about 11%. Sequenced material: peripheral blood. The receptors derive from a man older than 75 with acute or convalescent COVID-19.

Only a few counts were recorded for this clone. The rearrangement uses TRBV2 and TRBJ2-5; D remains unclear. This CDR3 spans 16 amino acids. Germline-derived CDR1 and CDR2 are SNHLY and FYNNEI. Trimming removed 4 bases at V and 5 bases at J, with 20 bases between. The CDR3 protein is CASSVETGYAGETQYF. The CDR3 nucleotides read TGTGCCAGCAGTGTAGAAACCGGGTACGCCGGGGAGACCCAGTACTTC. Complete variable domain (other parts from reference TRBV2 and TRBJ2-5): EPEVTQTPSHQVTQMGQEVILRCVPISNHLYFYWYRQILGQKVEFLVSFYNNEISEKSEIFDDQFSVERPDGSNFTLKIRSTKLEDSAMYFCASSVETGYAGETQYFGPGTRLLVL.

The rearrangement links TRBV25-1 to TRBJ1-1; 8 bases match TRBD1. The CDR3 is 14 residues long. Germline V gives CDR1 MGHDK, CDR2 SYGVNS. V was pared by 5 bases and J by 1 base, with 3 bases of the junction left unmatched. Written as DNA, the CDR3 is TGTGCCAGCAGTCTGGGACAGGCGAACACTGAAGCTTTCTTT. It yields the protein CASSLGQANTEAFF.

The CDR3 DNA reads as TGTGCCAGCAGCGTAGGAGGGACAGGGGGATCCTACGAGCAGTACTTC. Its translation: CASSVGGTGGSYEQYF. The V gene is TRBV9, the J gene TRBJ2-7, with TRBD1 matching 11 bases. CDR1 and CDR2 from the germline V gene are SGDLS and YYNGEE. V dropped 0 bases and J dropped 1; count of bases not matched to a gene: 3. The CDR3 length is 16 residues. The full variable domain, in which reference TRBV9 and TRBJ2-7 provide the parts outside the CDR3, is DSGVTQTPKHLITATGQRVTLRCSPRSGDLSVYWYQQSLDQGLQFLIQYYNGEERAKGNILERFSAQQFPDLHSELNLSSLELGDSALYFCASSVGGTGGSYEQYFGPGTRLTVT.

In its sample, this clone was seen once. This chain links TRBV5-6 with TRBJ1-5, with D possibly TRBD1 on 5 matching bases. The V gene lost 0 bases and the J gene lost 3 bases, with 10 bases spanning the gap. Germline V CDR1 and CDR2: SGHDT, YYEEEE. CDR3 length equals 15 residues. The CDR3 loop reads CASSLGRGYNQPQHF. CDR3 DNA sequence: TGTGCCAGCAGCTTGGGTAGGGGCTACAATCAGCCCCAGCATTTT.

CDR3 sequence: CASSTVAPGESWQYF. The CDR3 DNA follows: TGCGCCAGCAGCACAGTAGCGCCGGGGGAATCATGGCAGTACTTC. The V call is TRBV5-1, the J call TRBJ2-7; the D gene is possibly TRBD2 (6 bases). CDR1 and CDR2 (germline): SGHRS, YFSETQ. The CDR3 is made up of 15 amino acids. V was shortened by 4 bases and J by 9 bases, with 23 bases between the two germline ends.

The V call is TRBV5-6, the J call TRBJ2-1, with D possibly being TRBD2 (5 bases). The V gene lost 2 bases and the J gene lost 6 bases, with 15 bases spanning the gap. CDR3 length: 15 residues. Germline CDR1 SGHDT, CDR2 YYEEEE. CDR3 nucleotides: TGTGCCAGCAGCTTAGTTTCCCGGGGTACCAATGAGCAGTTCTTC. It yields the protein CASSLVSRGTNEQFF. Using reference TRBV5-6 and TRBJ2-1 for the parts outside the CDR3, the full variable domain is DAGVTQSPTHLIKTRGQQVTLRCSPKSGHDTVSWYQQALGQGPQFIFQYYEEEERQRGNFPDRFSGHQFPNYSSELNVNALLLGDSALYLCASSLVSRGTNEQFFGPGTRLTVL.

The CDR3 loop is CASSLGQSGTGELFF. In DNA, the CDR3 is TGTGCCAGCAGCTTAGGACAGTCGGGCACCGGGGAGCTGTTTTTT. The chain carries TRBV7-3 and TRBJ2-2; possibly TRBD1 for D (6 bases). The germline CDR1 and CDR2 sequences are SGHTA and FQGTGA. Trimming removed 2 bases from V and 4 bases from J, with 11 bases in between. The CDR3 contains 15 residues.

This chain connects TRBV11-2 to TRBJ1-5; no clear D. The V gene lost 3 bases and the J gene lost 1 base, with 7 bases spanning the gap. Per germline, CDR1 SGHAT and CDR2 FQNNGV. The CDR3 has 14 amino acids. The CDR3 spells CASSFGGSNQPQHF. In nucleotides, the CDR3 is TGTGCCAGCAGCTTTGGCGGGAGCAATCAGCCCCAGCATTTT.

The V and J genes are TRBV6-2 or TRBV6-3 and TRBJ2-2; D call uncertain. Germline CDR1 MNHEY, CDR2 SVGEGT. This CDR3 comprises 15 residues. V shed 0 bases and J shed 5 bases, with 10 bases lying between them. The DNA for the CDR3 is TGTGCCAGCAGTTACTCGGAGCGAGAAACCGGGGAGCTGTTTTTT. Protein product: CASSYSERETGELFF.

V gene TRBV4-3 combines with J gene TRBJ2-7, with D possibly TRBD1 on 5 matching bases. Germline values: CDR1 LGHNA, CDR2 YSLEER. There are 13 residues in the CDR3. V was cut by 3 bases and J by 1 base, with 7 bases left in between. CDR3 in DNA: TGCGCCAGCAGCCATCGACAGTCCTACGAGCAGTACTTC. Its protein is CASSHRQSYEQYF.

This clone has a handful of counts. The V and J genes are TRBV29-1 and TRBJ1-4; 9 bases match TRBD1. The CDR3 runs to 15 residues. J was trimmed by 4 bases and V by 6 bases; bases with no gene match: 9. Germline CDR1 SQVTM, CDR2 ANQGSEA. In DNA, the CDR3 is TGCAGCGTGGCCCTCGGGACAGGGAATAATGAAAAACTGTTTTTT. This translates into CSVALGTGNNEKLFF.

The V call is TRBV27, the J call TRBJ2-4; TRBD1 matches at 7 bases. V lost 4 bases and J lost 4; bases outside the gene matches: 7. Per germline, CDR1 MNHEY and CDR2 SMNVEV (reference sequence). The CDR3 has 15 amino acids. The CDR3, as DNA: TGTGCCAGCAGTTCCCCTAAGGGACAGAAAAACATTCAGTACTTC. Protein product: CASSSPKGQKNIQYF.

The CDR3 protein is CASSQVSGTSYGYTF. In nucleotides, the CDR3 is TGCGCCAGCAGCCAAGTATCCGGGACTTCTTATGGCTACACCTTC. V usage is TRBV4-1 and J usage is TRBJ1-2; D is perhaps TRBD1 (5 bases). V lost 1 base and J lost 5, with 14 bases in between. The CDR3 loop spans 15 amino acids. CDR1 and CDR2 from the germline V gene are MGHRA and YSYEKL.

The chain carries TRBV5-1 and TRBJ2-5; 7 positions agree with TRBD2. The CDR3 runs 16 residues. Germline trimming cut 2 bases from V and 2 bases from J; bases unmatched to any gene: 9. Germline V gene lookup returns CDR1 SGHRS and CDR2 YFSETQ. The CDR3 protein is CASSLALASGQETQYF. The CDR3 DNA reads TGCGCCAGCAGCTTAGCCTTGGCTAGCGGACAAGAGACCCAGTACTTC.

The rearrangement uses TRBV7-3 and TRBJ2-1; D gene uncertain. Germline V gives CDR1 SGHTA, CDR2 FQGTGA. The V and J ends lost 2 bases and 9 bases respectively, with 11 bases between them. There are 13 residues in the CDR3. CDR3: CASSLAGSTEQFF. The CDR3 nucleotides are TGTGCCAGCAGCTTAGCAGGCTCCACTGAGCAGTTCTTC.

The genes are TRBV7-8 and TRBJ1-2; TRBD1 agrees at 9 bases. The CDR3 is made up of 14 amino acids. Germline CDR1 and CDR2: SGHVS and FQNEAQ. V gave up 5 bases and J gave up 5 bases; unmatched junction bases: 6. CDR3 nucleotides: TGTGCCAGCAGCAAACAGGGGGCGCAGTATGGCTACACCTTC. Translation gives CASSKQGAQYGYTF. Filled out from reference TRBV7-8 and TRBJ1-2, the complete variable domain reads GAGVSQSPRYKVAKRGQDVALRCDPISGHVSLFWYQQALGQGPEFLTYFQNEAQLDKSGLPSDRFFAERPEGSVSTLKIQRTQQEDSAVYLCASSKQGAQYGYTFGSGTRLTVV.

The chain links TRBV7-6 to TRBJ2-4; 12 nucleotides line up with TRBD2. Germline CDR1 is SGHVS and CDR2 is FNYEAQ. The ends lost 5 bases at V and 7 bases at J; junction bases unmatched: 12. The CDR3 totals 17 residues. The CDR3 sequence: CASSQRLAGDTRNIQYF. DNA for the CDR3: TGTGCCAGCAGCCAGAGACTAGCGGGAGACACGCGGAACATTCAGTACTTC.

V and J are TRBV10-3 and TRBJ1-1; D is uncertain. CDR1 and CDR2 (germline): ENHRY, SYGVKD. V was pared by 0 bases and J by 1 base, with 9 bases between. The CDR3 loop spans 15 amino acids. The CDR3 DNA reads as TGTGCCATCAGTGAGTCGACTCGGGGGAACACTGAAGCTTTCTTT. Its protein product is CAISESTRGNTEAFF.

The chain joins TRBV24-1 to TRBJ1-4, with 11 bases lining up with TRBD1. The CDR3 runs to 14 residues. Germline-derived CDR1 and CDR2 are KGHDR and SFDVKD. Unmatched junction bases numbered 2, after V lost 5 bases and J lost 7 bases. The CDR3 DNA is TGTGCCACCAGTGGCGGACAGGGGGCTGAAAAACTGTTTTTT. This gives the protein CATSGGQGAEKLFF.

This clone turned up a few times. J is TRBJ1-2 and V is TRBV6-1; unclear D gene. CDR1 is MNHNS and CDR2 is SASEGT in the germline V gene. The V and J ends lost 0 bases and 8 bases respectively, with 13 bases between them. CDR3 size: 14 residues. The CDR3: CASSEAPSVEGYTF. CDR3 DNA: TGTGCCAGCAGTGAAGCCCCCTCGGTGGAGGGCTACACCTTC.

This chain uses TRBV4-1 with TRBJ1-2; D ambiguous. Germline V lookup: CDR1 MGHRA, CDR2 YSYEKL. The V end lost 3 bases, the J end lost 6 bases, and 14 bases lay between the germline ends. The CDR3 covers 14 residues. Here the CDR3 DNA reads TGCGCCAGCAGCCAGTCTTCCTCCTCCGATGGCTACACCTTC. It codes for CASSQSSSSDGYTF.

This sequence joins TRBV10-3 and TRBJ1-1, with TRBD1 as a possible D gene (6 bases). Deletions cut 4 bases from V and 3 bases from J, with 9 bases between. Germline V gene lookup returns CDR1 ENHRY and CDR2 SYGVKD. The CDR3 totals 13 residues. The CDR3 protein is CAISVGADTEAFF. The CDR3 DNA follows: TGTGCCATCAGTGTGGGGGCGGACACTGAAGCTTTCTTT.

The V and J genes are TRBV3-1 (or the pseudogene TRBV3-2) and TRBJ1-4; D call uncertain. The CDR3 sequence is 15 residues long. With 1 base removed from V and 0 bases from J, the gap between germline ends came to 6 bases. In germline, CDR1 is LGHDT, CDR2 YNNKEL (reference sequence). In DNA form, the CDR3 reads TGTGCCAGCAGCCAAGGACAAGCAACTAATGAAAAACTGTTTTTT. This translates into CASSQGQATNEKLFF.

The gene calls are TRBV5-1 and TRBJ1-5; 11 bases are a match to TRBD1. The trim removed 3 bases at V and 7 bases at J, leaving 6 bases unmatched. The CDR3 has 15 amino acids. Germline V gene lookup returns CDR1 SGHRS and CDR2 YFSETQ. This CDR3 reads CASSSGTGGYQPQHF. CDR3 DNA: TGCGCCAGCAGCTCCGGGACAGGGGGATACCAGCCCCAGCATTTT.

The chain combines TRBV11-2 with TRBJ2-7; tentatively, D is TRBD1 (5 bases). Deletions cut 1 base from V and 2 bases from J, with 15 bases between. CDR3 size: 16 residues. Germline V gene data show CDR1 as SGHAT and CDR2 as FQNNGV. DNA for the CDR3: TGTGCCAGCAGCTTAGGCGATCGTACAGGAGCCTACGAGCAGTACTTC. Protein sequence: CASSLGDRTGAYEQYF.

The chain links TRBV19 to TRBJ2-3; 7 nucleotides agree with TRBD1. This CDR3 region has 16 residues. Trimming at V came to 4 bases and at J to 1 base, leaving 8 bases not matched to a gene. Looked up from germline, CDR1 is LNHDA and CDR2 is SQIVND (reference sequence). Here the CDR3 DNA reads TGTGCCAGTAGTAGACAGACAGGGCACCGCACAGATACGCAGTATTTT. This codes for CASSRQTGHRTDTQYF.

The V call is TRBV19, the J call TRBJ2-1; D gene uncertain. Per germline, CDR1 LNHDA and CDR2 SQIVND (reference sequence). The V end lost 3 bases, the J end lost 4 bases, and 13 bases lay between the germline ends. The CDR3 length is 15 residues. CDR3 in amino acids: CASSIAGNLYNEQFF. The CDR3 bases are TGTGCCAGTAGTATCGCAGGAAATCTATACAATGAGCAGTTCTTC.

As DNA, the CDR3 is TGTGCCAGCAGCTTGCTAGCGGGGACCTACAATGAGCAGTTCTTC. Protein product: CASSLLAGTYNEQFF. V usage is TRBV5-4 and J usage is TRBJ2-1, with TRBD2 identical over 9 bases. V lost 1 base and J lost 2; bases outside the gene matches: 1. Germline lookup yields CDR1 SGHNT and CDR2 YYREEE (reference sequence). The CDR3 is 15 residues long.

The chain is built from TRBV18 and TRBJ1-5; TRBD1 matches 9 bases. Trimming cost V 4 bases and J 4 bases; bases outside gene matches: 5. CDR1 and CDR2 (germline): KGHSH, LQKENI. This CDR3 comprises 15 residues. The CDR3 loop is CASSREDRGNQPQHF. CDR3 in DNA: TGTGCCAGCTCACGAGAAGACAGGGGGAATCAGCCCCAGCATTTT.

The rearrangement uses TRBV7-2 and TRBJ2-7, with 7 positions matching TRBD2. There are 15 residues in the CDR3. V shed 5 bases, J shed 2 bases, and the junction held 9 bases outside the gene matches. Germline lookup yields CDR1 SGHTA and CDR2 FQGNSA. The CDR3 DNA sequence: TGTGCCAGCAGCCTCGAGGTAGCGGGCCCCTACGAGCAGTACTTC. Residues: CASSLEVAGPYEQYF.

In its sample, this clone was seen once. The DNA of the CDR3 is TGTGCCATCCTTGGTAGCGTAGGCGTAGATACGCAGTATTTT. Protein product: CAILGSVGVDTQYF. V and J are TRBV10-3 and TRBJ2-3; D perhaps matches TRBD2 (5 bases). CDR1 is ENHRY and CDR2 is SYGVKD in the germline V gene. V lost 8 bases, J lost 5 bases, and 17 bases lay in between. CDR3 size: 14 residues.

The CDR3 nucleotides read TGTGCCAGCAGCTCGGGGACAGAGTGGTACGAGCAGTACTTC. It codes for CASSSGTEWYEQYF. V and J are TRBV7-2 and TRBJ2-7; TRBD1 aligns across 7 bases. The length of the CDR3 is 14 residues. After removal of 4 bases from V and 4 bases from J, the junction contained 7 bases not matched to a gene. Germline CDR1 is SGHTA and CDR2 is FQGNSA.